This T cell receptor beta chain comes out of a study of blood T cell repertoires in COVID-19. For the study at large: Whether acute or convalescent, the COVID-19 samples came from the United States, Italy and Spain.

V gave up 3 bases and J gave up 1 base; unmatched junction bases: 1. The germline V gene has CDR1 LGHNA and CDR2 YSLEER. The CDR3 length is 14 residues. Adults between roughly 18 and 100 years of age took part from 20 to 25 US areas. Original analysis: How many nucleated cells were present was estimated from reference gene primer amplification. Sequenced by immunoSEQ multiplex PCR; TCRdb stores in-frame clones only, minus some. The V and J calls and clone size are taken from that table; D and trimming were inferred from the DNA. The table includes 350,000 to 450,000 clones, nearly 90% detected once. This sequence originates from a woman aged 18-29 years who had been exposed to COVID-19. The source material was PBMCs or T cells enriched from blood (not recorded which). The chain employs TRBV4-3 and TRBJ2-3; 7 nucleotides align to TRBD2. DNA of the CDR3: TGCGCCAGCAGCCACCGGGGGGGCACAGATACGCAGTATTTT. This translates into CASSHRGGTDTQYF.